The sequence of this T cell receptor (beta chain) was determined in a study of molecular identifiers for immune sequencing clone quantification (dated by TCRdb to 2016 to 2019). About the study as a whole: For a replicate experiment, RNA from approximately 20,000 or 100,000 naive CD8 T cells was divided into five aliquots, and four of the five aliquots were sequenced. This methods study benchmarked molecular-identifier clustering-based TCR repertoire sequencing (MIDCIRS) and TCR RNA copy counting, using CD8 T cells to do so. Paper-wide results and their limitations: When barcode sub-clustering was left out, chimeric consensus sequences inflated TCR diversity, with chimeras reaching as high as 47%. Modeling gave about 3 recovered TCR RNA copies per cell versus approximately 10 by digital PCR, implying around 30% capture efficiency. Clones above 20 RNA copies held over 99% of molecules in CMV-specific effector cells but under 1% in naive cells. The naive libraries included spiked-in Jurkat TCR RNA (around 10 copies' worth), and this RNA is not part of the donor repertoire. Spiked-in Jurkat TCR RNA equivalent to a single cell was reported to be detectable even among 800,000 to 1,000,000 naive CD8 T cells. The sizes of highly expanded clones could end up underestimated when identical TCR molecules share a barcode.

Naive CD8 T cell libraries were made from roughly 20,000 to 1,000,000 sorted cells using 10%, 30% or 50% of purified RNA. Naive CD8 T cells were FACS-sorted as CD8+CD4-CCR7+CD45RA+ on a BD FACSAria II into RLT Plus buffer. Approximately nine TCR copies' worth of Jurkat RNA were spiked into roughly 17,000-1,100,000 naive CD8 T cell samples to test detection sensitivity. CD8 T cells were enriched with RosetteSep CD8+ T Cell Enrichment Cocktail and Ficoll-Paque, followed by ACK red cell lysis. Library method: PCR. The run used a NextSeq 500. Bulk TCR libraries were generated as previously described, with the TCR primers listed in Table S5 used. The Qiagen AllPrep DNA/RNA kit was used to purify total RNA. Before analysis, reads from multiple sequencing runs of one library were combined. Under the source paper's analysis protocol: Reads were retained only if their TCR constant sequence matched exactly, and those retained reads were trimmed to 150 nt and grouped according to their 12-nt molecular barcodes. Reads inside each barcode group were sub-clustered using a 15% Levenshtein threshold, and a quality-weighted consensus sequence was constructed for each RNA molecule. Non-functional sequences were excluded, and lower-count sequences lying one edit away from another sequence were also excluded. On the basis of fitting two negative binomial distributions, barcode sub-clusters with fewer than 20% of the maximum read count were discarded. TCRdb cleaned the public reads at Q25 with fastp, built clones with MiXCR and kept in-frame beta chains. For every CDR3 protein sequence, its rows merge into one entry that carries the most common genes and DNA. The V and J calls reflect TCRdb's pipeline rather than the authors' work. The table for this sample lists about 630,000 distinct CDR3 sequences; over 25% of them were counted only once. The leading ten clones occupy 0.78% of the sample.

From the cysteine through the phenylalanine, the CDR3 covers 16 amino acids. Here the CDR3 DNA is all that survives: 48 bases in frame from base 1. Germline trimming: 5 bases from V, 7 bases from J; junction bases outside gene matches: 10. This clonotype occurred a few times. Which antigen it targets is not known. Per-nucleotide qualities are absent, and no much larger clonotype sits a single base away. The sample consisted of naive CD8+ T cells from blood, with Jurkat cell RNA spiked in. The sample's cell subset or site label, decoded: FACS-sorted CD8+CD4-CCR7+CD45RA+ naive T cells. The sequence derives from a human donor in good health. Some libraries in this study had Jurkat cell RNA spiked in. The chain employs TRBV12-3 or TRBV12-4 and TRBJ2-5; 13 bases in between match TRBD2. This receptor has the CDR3 CASSEGLAGRSGTQYF. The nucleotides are TGTGCCAGCAGTGAGGGACTAGCGGGGAGAAGTGGGACCCAGTACTTC.